This TCR beta chain stems from a study of blood T cell repertoires in COVID-19. Study at large: PBMCs, B-cell-depleted T cells, or T cells provided the cDNA or gDNA that made up the material.

In the authors' workflow: For nucleated cells, counts were estimated from reference gene primer amplification. Clones were read by immunoSEQ multiplex PCR, and TCRdb kept only the in-frame ones, dropping some. D and trimming were read from the DNA, whereas the V and J calls and clone size are those reported in that table. Of over 300,000 clones listed, 86% are singletons. The germline V and J ends were trimmed by 3 bases and 2 bases, with 9 bases remaining between them. The CDR3 extends over 14 amino acids. CDR1 is LNHDA and CDR2 is SQIVND in the germline V gene (reference sequence). V usage is TRBV19 and J usage is TRBJ2-3; D is undetermined. The source of this sequence is a woman aged 45-60 years with acute or convalescent COVID-19. The sequenced sample consisted of peripheral blood. The CDR3 DNA follows: TGTGCCAGTAGTATGATTAAGCCCACAGATACGCAGTATTTT. Residues: CASSMIKPTDTQYF.